This TCR beta chain is from a study of blood T cell repertoires in COVID-19. Overall study: From the United States, Italy and Spain came samples of acute and convalescent COVID-19. T cells, B-cell-depleted T cells, or PBMCs supplied cDNA or gDNA.

The CDR3 is 14 residues long. The ends were cut back, 5 bases at V and 0 bases at J, with 8 bases in the middle. Per germline, CDR1 MNHEY and CDR2 SVGEGT. Per the study methods: Amplification of reference gene primers provided the estimated nucleated cell counts. Some clones are missing from TCRdb's copy, which holds only in-frame ones; the method was immunoSEQ multiplex PCR. The V and J calls and the clone size are those of that table, but D and trimming were determined from the DNA. The repertoire holds over 90,000 clones, roughly nine tenths seen once, with roughly 2% in the top ten. The V and J genes are TRBV6-2 or TRBV6-3 and TRBJ1-5; D is unclear. The clonotype comes from a man aged 50 or older with active COVID-19. Sequencing was performed on peripheral blood. CDR3 protein: CASSTANSNQPQHF. The CDR3, as DNA: TGTGCCAGCAGTACAGCTAATAGCAATCAGCCCCAGCATTTT.